This TCR beta chain is from a study of T-cell memory formation after mild COVID-19 (dated by TCRdb to 2020 to 2023). Background on the whole study: TCR sequence clusters from the two donors were found to be largely donor specific. T-cell clones expanding and contracting after mild COVID-19 in two donors were tracked by longitudinal TCRalpha and TCRbeta repertoire sequencing. Two young, previously healthy adult volunteers made up the cohort, one male and one female. General conclusions and limits of the study: Whether the second-wave clones peaking on day 37 were SARS-CoV-2 specific was not confirmed. Some responding clones were detected in pre-infection memory, suggesting pre-existing cross-reactive memory T cells joined the SARS-CoV-2 response. The study included only a couple of mild cases, and larger cohorts that include severe cases with pre-infection samples were judged to be necessary. Clones that contracted from day 15 to 85 showed balanced CD4/CD8 phenotypes, whereas a second wave of clones that expanded from day 15 to 37 leaned towards CD4+. Contracting CD4+ clones turned up mainly in the CM and EM memory subsets, whereas EMRA was where CD8+ clones were enriched.

The listed sequencing device is Illumina NovaSeq 6000. TCRalpha and TCRbeta cDNA libraries were constructed by 5'RACE with constant-segment primers, with sample barcodes and unique molecular identifiers being introduced. Trizol reagent was used to extract RNA from every sample. Library amplification was performed in two PCR steps, and a second sample barcode and Illumina TruSeq adapters were introduced in the second step. The libraries were sequenced on an Illumina NovaSeq using 2 x 150 bp paired-end reads. In the original analysis: Demultiplexing of reads and collapsing into UMI-guided consensus sequences were performed with migec v1.2.7. Using mixcr v2.1.11, UMI consensuses were aligned to TRA and TRB V and J templates and then assembled into clonotypes. Clonotypes were classified as expanded or contracted when called significant by both edgeR and NoisET, with noise models trained on biological replicates. edgeR calls used a false discovery rate-adjusted p below 0.01 and a log2 fold-change threshold of 1. As an exploratory analysis of dynamics, PCA with hierarchical clustering was applied to max-normalized trajectories of the 1000 most abundant clonotypes. The CD4 or CD8 phenotype of responding clones was assigned using the separately sequenced CD4+ and CD8+ repertoires. The raw public reads went through TCRdb reprocessing: fastp at Q25, MiXCR clone calling, in-frame beta chains kept. When rows share a CDR3 protein, they turn into one entry using the most common DNA and genes. The authors' filters were not applied to this entry. This sample lists about 210,000 distinct CDR3 sequences; approximately 30% were detected once. In total, the top ten clones hold roughly an eighth of the sample.

CDR1 and CDR2 (SEHNR, FQNEAQ) derive from the germline V gene (reference sequence). V loses 1 base of germline sequence and J loses 2 bases, and the interval between the two ends is 10 bases. The CDR3 runs 15 amino acids, cysteine and phenylalanine included. The entry retains the CDR3 DNA only, 45 bases that are in frame from base 1. This clonotype was detected only a few times. What antigen it recognizes has not been identified. No base quality values were provided; no much bigger clone lies one nucleotide off. Ficoll-Paque density gradient centrifugation was used to isolate PBMCs. The sequenced sample consisted of PBMCs or a T cell subset sorted from them (not recorded which). The sequence derives from an adult woman who had mild COVID-19 (a few samples of this study predate the infection). The sample titles of this study are shuffled in the database, so cell type and time point are left out; the donor was told from shared clones. The V and J segments used are TRBV7-9 and TRBJ2-3, with the D gene not confidently named. The nucleotides are TGTGCCAGCAGCTTAGGTCGGGCCACCACAGATACGCAGTATTTT. Its protein product is CASSLGRATTDTQYF.